This T cell receptor (beta chain) originates from a study of blood T cell repertoires in COVID-19. Trimming cost V 5 bases and J 0 bases, with 11 bases left between them. The CDR3 runs 15 residues. Germline V lookup: CDR1 SEHNR, CDR2 FQNEAQ (reference sequence). Assay used: immunoSEQ multiplex PCR; TCRdb lists only in-frame clones, some missing. The sample lists approximately 110,000 clones, approximately 85% occurring once. This TCR was sampled from a woman aged 55-75 years with COVID-19, enrolled during active disease. This chain joins TRBV7-9 and TRBJ1-3; D not certain. Sequenced: peripheral blood. Here the CDR3 reads CASSVTAFSGNTIYF. For the CDR3, the DNA is TGTGCCAGCAGCGTAACAGCTTTCTCTGGAAACACCATATATTTT. Filled out from reference TRBV7-9 and TRBJ1-3, the complete variable domain reads DTGVSQNPRHKITKRGQNVTFRCDPISEHNRLYWYRQTLGQGPEFLTYFQNEAQLEKSRLLSDRFSAERPKGSFSTLEIQRTEQGDSAMYLCASSVTAFSGNTIYFGEGSWLTVV.